These T cell receptor beta chains were read from a single sample in a study of T cells in Graves' hyperthyroidism and ophthalmopathy. TCRdb fed the multiplex PCR reads into MiXCR, producing one record per CDR3 protein. The table includes roughly 300,000 distinct CDR3 sequences, approximately 15% detected once. The sequenced sample was blood. These receptors all come from a woman aged 25 to 39 with Graves' hyperthyroidism. CDR3s include the opening cysteine and the closing phenylalanine or tryptophan. A D gene is named only where the DNA matches it firmly. The size field is filled for only some rows; it gives once, few, many or a size class.

abundance	j_gene	d_gene	v_gene	len	CDR3aa	CDR3nt
NA	TRBJ1-5	NA	TRBV19	15	CASRGQRYSNQPQHF	TGTGCCAGTAGAGGACAGCGTTATAGCAATCAGCCCCAGCATTTT
NA	TRBJ1-1	NA	TRBV27	14	CASSLTREDTEAFF	TGTGCCAGCAGTTTAACCAGGGAGGACACTGAAGCTTTCTTT
many	TRBJ2-3	TRBD2	TRBV7-9	15	CASILAGGPTDTQYF	TGTGCCAGCATTTTAGCGGGAGGCCCCACAGATACGCAGTATTTT
many	TRBJ2-1	TRBD2	TRBV2	17	CASSRTSGSISYNEQFF	TGTGCCAGCAGTCGCACTAGCGGGAGTATCTCCTACAATGAGCAGTTCTTC
few	TRBJ2-1	TRBD1	TRBV19	19	CASSPSPGTGGLSYNEQFF	TGTGCCAGTAGTCCTAGTCCCGGGACAGGGGGCCTCTCCTACAATGAGCAGTTCTTC
few	TRBJ1-3	NA	TRBV7-2	14	CASSFESSGNTTYF	TGTGCCAGCAGCTTCGAGAGCTCTGGAAACACCACATATTTT
few	TRBJ2-7	NA	TRBV3-1	13	CASSHTDSYEQYF	TGTGCCAGCAGCCATACGGATTCCTACGAGCAGTACTTC
few	TRBJ2-3	NA	TRBV6-2/TRBV6-3	12	CASSRGGNTQYF	TGTGCCAGCAGCAGGGGGGGTAATACGCAGTATTTT
many	TRBJ2-3	NA	TRBV20-1	15	CSARDTGFSTDTQYF	TGCAGTGCTAGAGATACGGGATTCAGCACAGATACGCAGTATTTT
many	TRBJ2-5	TRBD2	TRBV2	14	CASSGLAGQETQYF	TGTGCCAGCAGTGGTCTAGCGGGACAAGAGACCCAGTACTTC
many	TRBJ2-3	NA	TRBV20-1	19	CSARAHQYWLSGSTDTQYF	TGCAGTGCTAGAGCCCATCAATATTGGCTTTCTGGCAGCACAGATACGCAGTATTTT
few	TRBJ1-2	NA	TRBV29-1	15	CSVEIILAENYGYTF	TGCAGCGTTGAAATAATACTGGCAGAAAACTATGGCTACACCTTC
many	TRBJ1-4	TRBD1	TRBV27	18	CASSFAPPLTGPTEKLFF	TGTGCCAGCAGTTTTGCCCCCCCCTTGACAGGGCCTACTGAAAAACTGTTTTTT
few	TRBJ2-7	NA	TRBV10-3	12	CAAGQNLGEQYF	TGTGCCGCCGGACAGAACCTTGGCGAGCAGTACTTC
many	TRBJ2-5	NA	TRBV12-3/TRBV12-4	12	CASSFGAETQYF	TGTGCCAGCAGCTTTGGAGCGGAGACCCAGTACTTC
NA	TRBJ2-2	NA	TRBV7-8	14	CASSLIVGGRELFF	TGTGCCAGCAGCTTAATCGTTGGGGGCAGGGAGCTGTTTTTT
many	TRBJ2-3	NA	TRBV11-2	16	CASSSQNRPSTDTQYF	TGTGCCAGCAGCTCCCAGAATAGACCTAGCACAGATACGCAGTATTTT
NA	TRBJ1-1	TRBD1	TRBV12-3/TRBV12-4	17	CASSPGQGISSNTEAFF	TGTGCCAGCAGCCCGGGACAGGGTATCTCGTCGAACACTGAAGCTTTCTTT
few	TRBJ1-2	NA	TRBV2	16	CASSPQGRGAYYGYTF	TGTGCCAGCAGCCCACAGGGAAGAGGGGCATACTATGGCTACACCTTC
few	TRBJ1-2	NA	TRBV7-2	16	CASSLAWVGDAGGYTF	TGTGCCAGCAGCTTAGCATGGGTCGGGGACGCGGGGGGCTACACCTTC
many	TRBJ1-2	NA	TRBV24-1	13	CATSGPGNYGYTF	TGTGCCACCAGTGGCCCAGGGAACTATGGCTACACCTTC
few	TRBJ1-6	NA	TRBV7-2	16	CASSFQGGSYNSPLHF	TGTGCCAGCAGCTTCCAGGGAGGATCCTATAATTCACCCCTCCACTTT
NA	TRBJ1-2	NA	TRBV6-1	14	CASGPLGGDYGYTF	TGTGCCAGCGGCCCTCTGGGCGGCGACTATGGCTACACCTTC
few	TRBJ1-2	NA	TRBV6-5	14	CASSFSGSGRGYTF	TGTGCCAGCAGTTTTTCAGGCTCAGGCCGAGGCTACACCTTC
many	TRBJ1-1	TRBD1	TRBV5-6	16	CASSPGQGSRQTEAFF	TGTGCCAGCAGCCCTGGACAGGGAAGTAGACAGACTGAAGCTTTCTTT
few	TRBJ2-1	NA	TRBV6-2/TRBV6-3	18	CASSCWGTGLLGYNEQFF	TGTGCCAGCAGTTGTTGGGGGACGGGCTTGTTGGGTTACAATGAGCAGTTCTTC
many	TRBJ1-1	NA	TRBV2	14	CASRTTRGYTEAFF	TGTGCCAGCAGGACGACACGGGGATACACTGAAGCTTTCTTT
NA	TRBJ1-2	TRBD1	TRBV12-3/TRBV12-4	14	CASSPSRQGSSYTF	TGTGCCAGCAGTCCCTCCCGACAGGGTTCGAGCTACACCTTC
few	TRBJ1-5	NA	TRBV28	18	CASSSTKTPPASNQPQHF	TGTGCCAGCAGTTCGACTAAAACTCCACCAGCCTCCAATCAGCCCCAGCATTTT
few	TRBJ2-7	TRBD2	TRBV18	17	CASSPPGLALSAYEQYF	TGTGCCAGCTCTCCTCCGGGACTAGCGCTTTCGGCCTACGAGCAGTACTTC
NA	TRBJ2-2	TRBD2	TRBV6-6	18	CASSYPGPLAGEAGELFF	TGTGCCAGCAGTTACCCGGGCCCGCTAGCGGGAGAGGCCGGGGAGCTGTTTTTT
NA	TRBJ1-5	NA	TRBV6-2/TRBV6-3	16	CASSVVQDYSNQPQHF	TGTGCCAGCAGTGTCGTACAGGATTATAGCAATCAGCCCCAGCATTTT
NA	TRBJ1-5	NA	TRBV6-1	15	CASRSDPRDNQPQHF	TGTGCCAGCAGGTCGGACCCGAGGGACAATCAGCCCCAGCATTTT
many	TRBJ2-3	NA	TRBV28	13	CASQPGEADTQYF	TGTGCCAGCCAACCGGGGGAAGCAGATACGCAGTATTTT
many	TRBJ2-7	NA	TRBV6-2/TRBV6-3	14	CASSFSANSYEQYF	TGTGCCAGCAGTTTCAGCGCAAACTCCTACGAGCAGTACTTC
many	TRBJ1-4	NA	TRBV14	15	CASSQRVGLREKLFF	TGTGCCAGCAGCCAGCGAGTCGGGTTACGTGAAAAACTGTTTTTT